This paragraph reports one TCR beta chain. The data derive from a study of blood T cell repertoires in COVID-19. Repertoires were generated with immunoSEQ multiplex PCR, while TCRdb's copy carries only in-frame clones and drops some. The sample gives about 260,000 clones, 88% of which show up once; roughly 3.9% is in the top ten. The CDR3 runs to 14 residues. V lost 5 bases and J lost 1; bases outside the gene matches: 3. Germline V gene lookup returns CDR1 LNHDA and CDR2 SQIVND (reference sequence). The receptor comes from a man in his sixties who had recovered from COVID-19. Sequenced input: peripheral blood. The chain has TRBV19 and TRBJ2-5, with 8 bases that match TRBD2. CDR3 nucleotides: TGTGCCAGTAGTCCAGCGGGGGCCCAAGAGACCCAGTACTTC. Encoded protein: CASSPAGAQETQYF.